These 27 T cell receptor beta chains originate from one sample sequenced in a study of shared clonotypes between healthy human individuals (dated by TCRdb to 2018 to 2021). The method behind the library was the immunoSEQ multiplex PCR assay. TCRdb retrieved this table from immuneACCESS and kept in-frame rearrangements only. Not all clones are present; in checked studies, unresolved V genes account for under half, and no reason is known for the remainder. For this sample the table gives fewer than 650,000 clones, of which roughly four fifths were detected only once. The ten largest clones capture 13% of the sample. Specimen: PBMCs. These receptors all stem from a woman aged 40-49 years in good health. Some clones in this sample may be carry-over from other donors' samples.

The chain is built from TRBV29-1 and TRBJ2-7; 11 bases fit TRBD2. This CDR3 region has 14 residues. Trimming took 6 bases from V and 0 from J; bases not matched to a gene: 4. The V gene's germline CDR1 is SQVTM and CDR2 ANQGSEA. The CDR3 DNA reads TGCAGCGTGACAACTAGCGGGGGCTCCTACGAGCAGTACTTC. As protein: CSVTTSGGSYEQYF.

The chain is built from TRBV2 and TRBJ2-3; a weak D match, TRBD1 (6 bases). Germline CDR1 reads SNHLY; CDR2 reads FYNNEI. Trimming took 3 bases from V and 4 from J, leaving 14 bases between them. This CDR3 region has 15 residues. CDR3 nucleotides: TGTGCCAGCAGTGATAGGGGGACGGGCTCAGATACGCAGTATTTT. The encoded protein is CASSDRGTGSDTQYF.

The rearrangement joins TRBV18 to TRBJ2-7; TRBD2 matches 11 bases. CDR3 length: 13 residues. V lost 8 bases to trimming and J lost 6 bases; unmatched junction nucleotides: 6. Germline V gene sequence: CDR1 KGHSH, CDR2 LQKENI. The chain's CDR3 is CASSSGRASEQYF. The DNA of the CDR3 is TGTGCCAGCAGTAGCGGGAGGGCCTCCGAGCAGTACTTC.

This clone has a count of ten or more. The sample has other DNA sequences that encode this CDR3 too. The chain combines TRBV29-1 with TRBJ1-1; no clear D gene. The CDR3 is 14 amino acids. Germline loops: CDR1 SQVTM, CDR2 ANQGSEA. V was trimmed by 1 base and J by 3 bases, leaving 12 bases between them. The CDR3 DNA follows: TGCAGCGTTGAAGGGCGGGGAATCTACACTGAAGCTTTCTTT. This sequence encodes CSVEGRGIYTEAFF. The entire variable domain, with the rest obtained from reference TRBV29-1 and TRBJ1-1, is as follows: SAVISQKPSRDICQRGTSLTIQCQVDSQVTMMFWYRQQPGQSLTLIATANQGSEATYESGFVIDKFPISRPNLTFSTLTVSNMSPEDSSIYLCSVEGRGIYTEAFFGQGTRLTVV.

Only one count was recorded for this clone. V gene TRBV19 combines with J gene TRBJ2-4; a weak D match, TRBD2 (6 bases). The V gene's germline CDR1 is LNHDA and CDR2 SQIVND (reference sequence). V lost 4 bases and J lost 0, with 13 bases in between. This CDR3 comprises 16 residues. CDR3 DNA sequence: TGTGCCAGTAGTAATTGGGACTCTCTAGCCAAAAACATTCAGTACTTC. Translating gives CASSNWDSLAKNIQYF.

On this clone: One end of the junction fails to match germline, which may point to a read error. The gene calls are TRBV7-7 and TRBJ2-3; 14 nucleotides match TRBD2. Germline CDR1 and CDR2: SSHAT and FNYEAQ (reference sequence). CDR3 size: 16 residues. The CDR3, as DNA: TGTGCTAGCAGCTTCGGACTAGCGGGAGGCGCAGATACGCAGTATTTT. Translation gives CASSFGLAGGADTQYF.

CDR3 sequence (DNA): TGTGCCACCAGCAGAGATCGCGCCACCAATGAGCAGTTCTTC. Translated, it gives CATSRDRATNEQFF. The chain combines TRBV15 with TRBJ2-1; D is unclear. The length of the CDR3 is 14 residues. Germline loops: CDR1 LNHNV, CDR2 YYDKDF (reference sequence). Trimming left V 0 bases short and J 6 bases short, with 9 bases between.

This chain links TRBV7-6 with TRBJ2-2; no reliable D call. Trimming took off 0 bases at V and 2 bases at J, with 7 bases between the two ends. This CDR3 region has 15 residues. CDR1 SGHVS and CDR2 FNYEAQ come from the germline V gene. CDR3 in amino acids: CASSLARRNTGELFF. CDR3 DNA sequence: TGTGCCAGCAGCTTAGCCAGACGTAACACCGGGGAGCTGTTTTTT.

Points on this clone: Distinct nucleotide sequences in the sample also encode this CDR3. The V and J genes are TRBV7-2 and TRBJ2-6; unclear D gene. Germline V gene lookup returns CDR1 SGHTA and CDR2 FQGNSA. This CDR3 has 14 amino acids. Trimming took off 1 base at V and 1 base at J, with 2 bases between the two ends. CDR3 protein: CASSLGSGANVLTF. In DNA form, the CDR3 reads TGTGCCAGCAGCTTAGGGTCTGGGGCCAACGTCCTGACTTTC.

The chain couples TRBV6-6 to TRBJ1-1, with D perhaps matching TRBD1 (6 bases). CDR3 length: 12 residues. V gave up 4 bases and J gave up 10 bases, with 13 bases separating them. Germline CDR1 and CDR2: MNHNY and SVGAGI (reference sequence). CDR3 loop: CASSSGPGVAFF. Written as DNA, the CDR3 is TGTGCCAGCAGTTCGGGGCCAGGGGTAGCTTTCTTT.

The V call is TRBV6-5, the J call TRBJ1-1, with a tentative D call TRBD1 (6 bases). This CDR3 is built from 14 residues. Between the trimmed V and J ends, which lost 9 bases and 2 bases, there was a span of 16 bases. Germline assignment: CDR1 MNHEY and CDR2 SVGAGI. This CDR3 reads CASRTGGINTEAFF. DNA for the CDR3: TGTGCCAGTCGAACTGGGGGCATTAACACTGAAGCTTTCTTT.

The rearrangement uses TRBV4-2 and TRBJ2-1, with D perhaps matching TRBD2 (7 bases). The CDR3 has 15 amino acids. V lost 3 bases to trimming and J lost 4 bases, with 13 bases between them. Germline lookup yields CDR1 LGHNA and CDR2 YNFKEQ. The DNA of the CDR3 is TGTGCCAGCAGCCAGGGGGCTAGCGGTTACAATGAGCAGTTCTTC. Translation: CASSQGASGYNEQFF.

J is TRBJ1-6 and V is TRBV28; no definite D call. V was pared by 2 bases and J by 9 bases, with 11 bases between. Germline CDR1 MDHEN, CDR2 SYDVKM. The CDR3 has 14 amino acids. The CDR3 sequence: CASSLGQDGSPLHF. CDR3 nucleotide sequence: TGTGCCAGCAGTTTAGGGCAGGACGGTTCACCCCTCCACTTT.

V is TRBV29-1 and J is TRBJ1-2, with 7 bases lining up with TRBD1. V was pared by 5 bases and J by 1 base, with 16 bases of the junction left unmatched. The CDR3 covers 17 residues. Germline assignment: CDR1 SQVTM and CDR2 ANQGSEA. The CDR3, as DNA: TGCAGCGTTCCCGACCTAACCGGGACAGCCGATAACTATGGCTACACCTTC. This codes for CSVPDLTGTADNYGYTF. Supplemented by reference TRBV29-1 and TRBJ1-2, the full variable domain reads SAVISQKPSRDICQRGTSLTIQCQVDSQVTMMFWYRQQPGQSLTLIATANQGSEATYESGFVIDKFPISRPNLTFSTLTVSNMSPEDSSIYLCSVPDLTGTADNYGYTFGSGTRLTVV.

This clone appeared a few times. J is TRBJ1-5 and V is TRBV7-3; a possible D gene is TRBD1 (5 bases). CDR1 and CDR2 from the germline V gene are SGHTA and FQGTGA. The CDR3 has 15 amino acids. V was shortened by 2 bases and J by 6 bases, with 14 bases between the two germline ends. The CDR3 loop is CASSLGAREGQPQHF. Written as DNA, the CDR3 is TGTGCCAGCAGCTTAGGGGCCAGGGAGGGTCAGCCCCAGCATTTT.

The rearrangement links TRBV7-3 to TRBJ2-7; 9 nucleotides align to TRBD1. Germline lookup yields CDR1 SGHTA and CDR2 FQGTGA. The CDR3 has 15 residues. Unmatched junction bases numbered 11, after V lost 2 bases and J lost 9 bases. For the CDR3, the DNA is TGTGCCAGCAGCTTATACTCGGGACAGGGAGTCGTGCAGTACTTC. It translates to CASSLYSGQGVVQYF.

The chain combines TRBV7-9 with TRBJ2-7; 12 positions agree with TRBD1. This CDR3 is 13 amino acids long. J gave up 4 bases and V 6 bases, and 1 base lay outside the gene matches. Looked up from germline, CDR1 is SEHNR and CDR2 is FQNEAQ (reference sequence). CDR3 DNA sequence: TGTGCCAGCAGGGGACAGGGGGCTTACGAGCAGTACTTC. Residues: CASRGQGAYEQYF.

This clone was detected only once. V gene TRBV7-2 combines with J gene TRBJ2-7; no firm D call. CDR3 length equals 12 residues. The V gene's germline CDR1 is SGHTA and CDR2 FQGNSA. Trimming took off 0 bases at V and 7 bases at J, with 7 bases between the two ends. The CDR3 here is CASSLAPVEQYF. CDR3 coding DNA: TGTGCCAGCAGCTTAGCCCCCGTGGAGCAGTACTTC. The full variable domain, its missing parts supplied by reference TRBV7-2 and TRBJ2-7, is GAGVSQSPSNKVTEKGKDVELRCDPISGHTALYWYRQSLGQGLEFLIYFQGNSAPDKSGLPSDRFSAERTGGSVSTLTIQRTQQEDSAVYLCASSLAPVEQYFGPGTRLTVT.

This clone showed up just once. The chain links TRBV11-2 to TRBJ2-1; 7 positions match TRBD2. V was pared by 1 base and J by 9 bases, with 3 bases of the junction left unmatched. Germline-derived CDR1 and CDR2 are SGHAT and FQNNGV. The CDR3 contains 13 residues. The CDR3 nucleotides are TGTGCCAGCAGCTTAGTGACGGGAGGTGAGCAGTTCTTC. Translating gives CASSLVTGGEQFF.

The chain carries TRBV7-2 and TRBJ2-1, with D perhaps TRBD1 (6 bases). CDR1 is SGHTA, CDR2 FQGNSA, per germline. This CDR3 comprises 16 residues. Trimming shortened V by 1 base and J by 4 bases, and 14 bases separated the two germline ends. CDR3 bases: TGTGCCAGCAGCTTAGAGGGGACAACCGAATACAATGAGCAGTTCTTC. It codes for CASSLEGTTEYNEQFF.

J is TRBJ2-6 and V is TRBV19; either TRBD1 or TRBD2 may fit D (5 bases each). The CDR3 sequence is 18 residues long. Trimming pared 1 base from V and 1 base from J, leaving 14 bases between. Germline CDR1 is LNHDA and CDR2 is SQIVND (reference sequence). This chain's CDR3 is CASSIVGAGRSGANVLTF. CDR3 sequence (DNA): TGTGCCAGTAGTATAGTAGGGGCGGGTAGGTCTGGGGCCAACGTCCTGACTTTC. The full variable domain, in which reference TRBV19 and TRBJ2-6 provide the parts outside the CDR3, is DGGITQSPKYLFRKEGQNVTLSCEQNLNHDAMYWYRQDPGQGLRLIYYSQIVNDFQKGDIAEGYSVSREKKESFPLTVTSAQKNPTAFYLCASSIVGAGRSGANVLTFGAGSRLTVL.

This clone was counted only a few times. V and J are TRBV5-4 and TRBJ2-1; D possibly corresponds to TRBD2 (6 bases). CDR3 length: 14 amino acids. Germline loops: CDR1 SGHNT, CDR2 YYREEE (reference sequence). V was trimmed by 2 bases and J by 4 bases, leaving 10 bases between them. CDR3 sequence reads: CASSFIGSYNEQFF. CDR3 DNA sequence: TGTGCCAGCAGCTTTATCGGGAGTTACAATGAGCAGTTCTTC. Drawing the rest from reference TRBV5-4 and TRBJ2-1, the complete variable domain is ETGVTQSPTHLIKTRGQQVTLRCSSQSGHNTVSWYQQALGQGPQFIFQYYREEENGRGNFPPRFSGLQFPNYSSELNVNALELDDSALYLCASSFIGSYNEQFFGPGTRLTVL.

This chain links TRBV19 with TRBJ2-7, with D tentatively TRBD1 (6 bases). Germline lookup yields CDR1 LNHDA and CDR2 SQIVND (reference sequence). Trimming cost V 6 bases and J 2 bases, with 11 bases left between them. The CDR3 contains 13 residues. The CDR3 sequence is CASSQGHAYEQYF. DNA for the CDR3: TGTGCCAGTAGCCAGGGGCATGCCTACGAGCAGTACTTC.

The chain combines TRBV19 with TRBJ1-2; tentatively, D is TRBD1 (6 bases). Looked up from germline, CDR1 is LNHDA and CDR2 is SQIVND (reference sequence). V dropped 6 bases and J dropped 7 bases, with 12 bases sitting between them. The length of the CDR3 is 12 residues. This CDR3 is CASSLGGLGYTF. The CDR3 nucleotides are TGTGCCAGTAGCCTAGGGGGTCTTGGCTACACCTTC.

The chain couples TRBV7-9 to TRBJ2-7, with 12 bases aligning to TRBD1. Looked up from germline, CDR1 is SEHNR and CDR2 is FQNEAQ (reference sequence). CDR3 length equals 15 residues. V shed 2 bases and J 7 bases; nucleotides not matched to a gene: 6. CDR3: CASSLMGQGAWEQYF. CDR3 bases: TGTGCCAGCAGCTTAATGGGACAGGGGGCCTGGGAGCAGTACTTC.

This clone was observed a few times. The rearrangement links TRBV28 to TRBJ1-4, with D possibly TRBD1 on 6 matching bases. Germline V gene data show CDR1 as MDHEN and CDR2 as SYDVKM. The CDR3 length is 14 residues. Trimming took off 6 bases at V and 6 bases at J, with 14 bases between the two ends. The CDR3 DNA reads as TGTGCCAGCAGCCTGGGGAGGGGGTATGAAAAACTGTTTTTT. This translates into CASSLGRGYEKLFF.

V and J are TRBV7-9 and TRBJ2-1; 8 nucleotides match TRBD2. Looked up from germline, CDR1 is SEHNR and CDR2 is FQNEAQ (reference sequence). The ends lost 5 bases at V and 2 bases at J; junction bases unmatched: 8. This CDR3 region has 16 residues. This chain's CDR3 is CASSPSGTSPYNEQFF. DNA for the CDR3: TGTGCCAGCAGCCCCTCCGGGACTAGTCCCTACAATGAGCAGTTCTTC.